This T cell receptor beta chain comes out of a study of lymphopenia after photon versus proton radiotherapy. General observations from the study: In patients who died, overall survival fell as post-nadir TCR diversity dropped more.

CDR3 length: 14 amino acids. Germline-derived CDR1 and CDR2 are SQVTM and ANQGSEA. The germline V and J ends were trimmed by 0 bases and 4 bases, with 12 bases remaining between them. This clone occurred once. Its antigen remains unknown. Only in-frame clones appear in the TCRdb table, and some are missing; sequencing was by immunoSEQ multiplex PCR. The sample consists of about 68,000 clones, approximately 91% of them appearing once. This TCR came from a woman aged 70 to 79 with pancreatic cancer. The chain recombines TRBV29-1 with TRBJ1-2; D not certain. Specimen: peripheral blood, collected from a patient treated with photon-based radiotherapy. CDR3 in DNA: TGCAGCGTTGAAGATCAGAGCAGGATCTATGGCTACACCTTC. This translates into CSVEDQSRIYGYTF.